The 29 T cell receptor beta chains given below trace back to one sample, sequenced in a study of technical replicates of blood from a handful of donors. Data came from immunoSEQ multiplex PCR; TCRdb stores just in-frame clones and leaves some out. The sample contains 80,000 to 90,000 clones, about 94% of which appear only once. Sequencing was performed on T cells isolated from PBMCs. These receptors originate from a human donor in good health.

This sequence joins TRBV29-1 and TRBJ2-7, with 8 nucleotides matching TRBD2. The J segment lost 3 bases and the V segment lost 4 bases, leaving 8 bases of the junction unmatched. This CDR3 comprises 14 residues. Per germline, CDR1 SQVTM and CDR2 ANQGSEA. The CDR3: CSVGAGREDYEQYF. The CDR3 bases are TGCAGCGTTGGGGCGGGGCGGGAGGACTACGAGCAGTACTTC.

The chain uses TRBV11-2 and TRBJ2-1; TRBD1 matches 8 bases. Looked up from germline, CDR1 is SGHAT and CDR2 is FQNNGV. V was clipped by 0 bases and J by 2 bases; unmatched bases: 3. This CDR3 contains 16 residues. The CDR3: CASSLEAGGTYNEQFF. The CDR3 DNA follows: TGTGCCAGCAGCTTAGAAGCAGGGGGCACCTACAATGAGCAGTTCTTC.

The CDR3 coding sequence is TGCGCCAGCAGTCCCACGGGGAACACTGAAGCTTTCTTT. Translated: CASSPTGNTEAFF. The chain uses TRBV4-1 and TRBJ1-1; unclear D gene. The length of the CDR3 is 13 residues. Trimming cost V 6 bases and J 1 base, with 9 bases left between them. The germline V gene has CDR1 MGHRA and CDR2 YSYEKL.

CDR3: CASSLDSGTGENGYTF. CDR3 nucleotides: TGTGCCAGCAGCTTAGATTCCGGGACAGGGGAGAATGGCTACACCTTC. The chain joins TRBV7-8 to TRBJ1-2; 10 nucleotides match TRBD1. Germline CDR1 reads SGHVS; CDR2 reads FQNEAQ. The CDR3 length is 16 residues. The ends lost 1 base at V and 6 bases at J; junction bases unmatched: 8. Full variable domain (remainder filled in from reference TRBV7-8 and TRBJ1-2): GAGVSQSPRYKVAKRGQDVALRCDPISGHVSLFWYQQALGQGPEFLTYFQNEAQLDKSGLPSDRFFAERPEGSVSTLKIQRTQQEDSAVYLCASSLDSGTGENGYTFGSGTRLTVV.

The V gene is TRBV30, the J gene TRBJ2-5, with 8 bases aligning to TRBD2. Germline V gives CDR1 GTSNPN, CDR2 SVGIG (reference sequence). The J segment lost 0 bases and the V segment lost 0 bases, leaving 9 bases of the junction unmatched. This CDR3 spans 17 amino acids. The CDR3 DNA sequence: TGTGCCTGGAGTGTATCGGCGGGGGGATTGTACCAAGAGACCCAGTACTTC. Translation: CAWSVSAGGLYQETQYF.

This clone was counted a few times. The chain links TRBV27 to TRBJ2-1; 8 bases map to TRBD2. CDR1 and CDR2 (germline): MNHEY, SMNVEV (reference sequence). Trimming removed 2 bases from V and 3 bases from J; junction bases left unmatched: 3. The CDR3 consists of 15 residues. In DNA, the CDR3 is TGTGCCAGCAGTTTAGGTAGCGGGGACTACAATGAGCAGTTCTTC. It encodes CASSLGSGDYNEQFF.

V gene TRBV2 combines with J gene TRBJ1-1, with D perhaps matching TRBD1 (6 bases). Germline-derived CDR1 and CDR2 are SNHLY and FYNNEI. V dropped 6 bases and J dropped 0 bases, with 20 bases sitting between them. The CDR3 loop spans 17 amino acids. In DNA, the CDR3 is TGTGCCAGCAGACCACTACAGGGATGGTATTTGAACACTGAAGCTTTCTTT. Amino acids: CASRPLQGWYLNTEAFF.

This chain uses TRBV28 with TRBJ1-1; D might be TRBD1 (6 bases). The CDR3 length is 15 residues. CDR1 is MDHEN and CDR2 is SYDVKM in the germline V gene. V gave up 4 bases and J gave up 8 bases, with 20 bases separating them. This CDR3 reads CASSSQGTRAREAFF. The CDR3 DNA reads TGTGCCAGCAGTTCTCAGGGGACTAGGGCGCGGGAAGCTTTCTTT.

This chain links TRBV6-4 with TRBJ2-2; possible D gene TRBD1, 5 bases. The CDR3 runs 14 residues. The V and J ends lost 5 bases and 1 base respectively, with 8 bases between them. The germline gives CDR1 MRHNA, CDR2 SNTAGT. The CDR3: CASSIQENTGELFF. The CDR3 nucleotides are TGTGCCAGCAGTATACAGGAGAACACCGGGGAGCTGTTTTTT.

The gene calls are TRBV10-1 and TRBJ2-2; TRBD1 aligns across 9 bases. CDR1 and CDR2 from the germline V gene are WNHNN and SYGVQD (reference sequence). V trimming: 6 bases; J trimming: 4 bases; junction bases outside the gene matches: 9. This CDR3 contains 16 residues. The CDR3 nucleotides are TGCGCCAGCAGCTCCTCGGGACAGGGTTTCACCGGGGAGCTGTTTTTT. Residues: CASSSSGQGFTGELFF.

The V and J genes are TRBV7-7 and TRBJ2-5; tentative D call: TRBD1 (6 bases). The V gene's germline CDR1 is SSHAT and CDR2 FNYEAQ (reference sequence). Trimming shortened V by 1 base and J by 4 bases, and 16 bases separated the two germline ends. The CDR3 is 16 residues long. The CDR3 protein is CASSLGGGRGLETQYF. CDR3 bases: TGTGCCAGCAGCTTAGGAGGCGGCAGGGGCTTAGAGACCCAGTACTTC.

V gene TRBV29-1 combines with J gene TRBJ1-1; no firm D call. Trimming took 7 bases from V and 6 from J, leaving 12 bases between them. CDR1 and CDR2 from the germline V gene are SQVTM and ANQGSEA. The CDR3 sequence is 11 residues long. The CDR3 spells CSAERTAEAFF. CDR3 DNA: TGCAGCGCCGAGAGAACAGCTGAAGCTTTCTTT.

The chain has TRBV10-3 and TRBJ1-5, with D unclear. V was cut by 3 bases and J by 2 bases, with 5 bases left in between. Germline values: CDR1 ENHRY, CDR2 SYGVKD. This CDR3 contains 13 residues. The CDR3 DNA follows: TGTGCCATCAGTGACCCCGGCAATCAGCCCCAGCATTTT. Residues: CAISDPGNQPQHF.

V and J are TRBV7-9 and TRBJ1-2, with a tentative D call TRBD1 (6 bases). The V end lost 1 base, the J end lost 8 bases, and 14 bases lay between the germline ends. The germline CDR1 and CDR2 sequences are SEHNR and FQNEAQ (reference sequence). The CDR3 has 14 residues. The CDR3 protein is CASSLEIQGYGYTF. CDR3 coding DNA: TGTGCCAGCAGCTTAGAGATACAGGGTTACGGCTACACCTTC. Full variable domain (missing parts from reference TRBV7-9 and TRBJ1-2): DTGVSQNPRHKITKRGQNVTFRCDPISEHNRLYWYRQTLGQGPEFLTYFQNEAQLEKSRLLSDRFSAERPKGSFSTLEIQRTEQGDSAMYLCASSLEIQGYGYTFGSGTRLTVV.

The chain has TRBV4-1 and TRBJ2-5, with a weak D call TRBD1 (5 bases). Germline V gene data show CDR1 as MGHRA and CDR2 as YSYEKL. CDR3 length: 16 residues. The V gene lost 1 base and the J gene lost 0 bases, with 12 bases spanning the gap. This CDR3 reads CASSQGVRTNQETQYF. The CDR3 bases are TGCGCCAGCAGCCAAGGGGTCCGGACAAACCAAGAGACCCAGTACTTC.

The chain recombines TRBV30 with TRBJ2-5; a weak D match, TRBD1 (5 bases). The CDR3 spans 15 residues. V shed 8 bases and J shed 0 bases, with 19 bases lying between them. The germline V gene has CDR1 GTSNPN and CDR2 SVGIG (reference sequence). The CDR3 DNA is TGTGCCATAGACCCTTCGACAGTGTACCAAGAGACCCAGTACTTC. Its translation: CAIDPSTVYQETQYF. Full variable domain (rest looked up from reference TRBV30 and TRBJ2-5): SQTIHQWPATLVQPVGSPLSLECTVEGTSNPNLYWYRQAAGRGLQLLFYSVGIGQISSEVPQNLSASRPQDRQFILSSKKLLLSDSGFYLCAIDPSTVYQETQYFGPGTRLLVL.

The genes are TRBV7-6 and TRBJ2-3, with 8 bases matching TRBD1. From germline, CDR1 is SGHVS and CDR2 FNYEAQ. CDR3 length: 14 amino acids. Trimming at V came to 5 bases and at J to 3 bases, leaving 4 bases not matched to a gene. This CDR3 reads CASSQDRDTDTQYF. The CDR3 region has the DNA TGTGCCAGCAGCCAGGACAGGGATACAGATACGCAGTATTTT.

The chain joins TRBV21-1 to TRBJ2-3; no check of the table's D call, TRBD1, against the DNA was made. TRBV21-1 is flagged as a pseudogene. CDR3 length: 17 residues. This CDR3 is CASSTFRDTSRTDTQYF. In DNA, the CDR3 is TGTGCCAGCAGCACCTTCCGGGACACCAGCCGCACAGATACGCAGTATTTT.

This chain joins TRBV27 and TRBJ2-5, with TRBD2 matching 10 bases. The CDR3 is 18 residues long. CDR1 MNHEY and CDR2 SMNVEV come from the germline V gene (reference sequence). J was trimmed by 5 bases and V by 3 bases; bases with no gene match: 15. The CDR3 here is CASSFAPIKRGGSETQYF. The DNA for the CDR3 is TGTGCCAGCAGTTTTGCGCCCATAAAGCGGGGGGGCTCGGAGACCCAGTACTTC.

V gene TRBV6-1 combines with J gene TRBJ2-7; possible D gene TRBD2, 7 bases. This CDR3 contains 14 residues. The germline gives CDR1 MNHNS, CDR2 SASEGT. Trimming removed 8 bases from V and 4 bases from J, with 18 bases in between. The CDR3 DNA reads TGTGCCAGCGCGGGGGCAGGGGCATTATACGAGCAGTACTTC. It yields the protein CASAGAGALYEQYF.

This clone has only one observation. V gene TRBV15 combines with J gene TRBJ2-3, with TRBD2 identical over 12 bases. V dropped 3 bases and J dropped 3; count of bases not matched to a gene: 13. From germline, CDR1 is LNHNV and CDR2 YYDKDF (reference sequence). The CDR3 runs to 19 residues. CDR3 protein: CATSRVTGTSGRITDTQYF. The CDR3 DNA follows: TGTGCCACCAGCAGGGTTACCGGGACTAGCGGGCGAATAACAGATACGCAGTATTTT.

V is TRBV5-4 and J is TRBJ1-5, with a weak D call TRBD1 (6 bases). The CDR3 is 14 residues long. V lost 1 base and J lost 1, with 6 bases in between. The germline V gene encodes CDR1 SGHNT and CDR2 YYREEE (reference sequence). CDR3 in DNA: TGTGCCAGCAGCTTGACAGGGAGCAATCAGCCCCAGCATTTT. Its protein is CASSLTGSNQPQHF.

The genes are TRBV14 and TRBJ2-1; TRBD2 is a possible D gene (6 bases). V was cut by 1 base and J by 0 bases, with 10 bases left in between. CDR1 is SGHDN, CDR2 FVKESK, per germline. The CDR3 is 16 amino acids. CDR3 sequence reads: CASSQGIGSSYNEQFF. The CDR3, as DNA: TGTGCCAGCAGCCAAGGCATCGGGAGCTCCTACAATGAGCAGTTCTTC.

The V and J genes are TRBV2 and TRBJ1-1; D is ambiguous. The CDR3 sequence is 14 residues long. The V gene lost 6 bases and the J gene lost 4 bases, with 15 bases spanning the gap. Germline CDR1 is SNHLY and CDR2 is FYNNEI. The CDR3 DNA sequence: TGTGCCAGCAGCGCTTCCGGGTCTGTCACTGAAGCTTTCTTT. It codes for CASSASGSVTEAFF.

The chain combines TRBV5-1 with TRBJ2-6; perhaps TRBD2 as D (5 bases). V was clipped by 4 bases and J by 2 bases, with 13 bases between them. The CDR3 spans 16 residues. Germline V gene sequence: CDR1 SGHRS, CDR2 YFSETQ. CDR3 sequence: CASSDQGLAGANVLTF. The CDR3, as DNA: TGCGCCAGCAGCGACCAAGGACTGGCTGGGGCCAACGTCCTGACTTTC.

This clone appeared a single time. The genes are TRBV5-1 and TRBJ2-5; D perhaps matches TRBD1 (5 bases). The V end was cut by 0 bases, the J end by 13 bases, with 16 bases between. This CDR3 comprises 13 residues. The V gene's germline CDR1 is SGHRS and CDR2 YFSETQ. CDR3: CASSLVGRVGPYF. The CDR3, as DNA: TGCGCCAGCAGCTTGGTTGGTCGGGTGGGGCCGTACTTC.

The chain employs TRBV10-3 and TRBJ2-7, with D maybe TRBD2 (6 bases). Trimming shortened V by 6 bases and J by 3 bases, and 12 bases separated the two germline ends. The CDR3 totals 13 residues. From germline, CDR1 is ENHRY and CDR2 SYGVKD. The CDR3 sequence: CAISPGLSYEQYF. In DNA form, the CDR3 reads TGTGCCATCAGCCCGGGACTGAGCTACGAGCAGTACTTC.

The chain carries TRBV5-6 and TRBJ2-2; 13 positions agree with TRBD2. The CDR3 is 15 amino acids. CDR1 and CDR2 from the germline V gene are SGHDT and YYEEEE. Trimming at V came to 4 bases and at J to 7 bases, leaving 4 bases not matched to a gene. The CDR3 here is CASSPGTSGIGELFF. The DNA for the CDR3 is TGTGCCAGCAGCCCCGGGACTAGCGGGATCGGGGAGCTGTTTTTT.

The chain joins TRBV21-1 to TRBJ1-1; the table gives TRBD1 as D, unverified against the DNA. TRBV21-1 is labeled a pseudogene. The CDR3 is made up of 14 amino acids. In DNA, the CDR3 is TGTGCCAGCCGCCAAAGAACAGGGTGCACTGAAGCTTTCTTT. This codes for CASRQRTGCTEAFF.